This record covers a single TCR beta chain. Its specific antigen is unknown. No base-level quality is on record; no much larger clone is a single base apart. The data originate from a study of OX40 agonist ivuxolimab in advanced cancers. Describing the broader study: Ivuxolimab was a fully human IgG2 agonistic monoclonal antibody targeting the costimulatory receptor OX40 (CD134). Intravenous ivuxolimab was administered to patients every 2 weeks at six dose levels: 0.01, 0.1, 0.3, 1.5, 3 and 10 mg/kg. Of the approximately 54 patients in dose escalation, around 19 had hepatocellular carcinoma, around 15 had melanoma, 9 had renal cell carcinoma and 9 had head and neck cancer. A male proportion of roughly 80% and a mean age of around 60 years, ranging from about 20 to 80, were recorded for the dose-escalation cohort. Patients were allowed to have had prior anti-PD-1, anti-PD-L1 or anti-CTLA-4 therapy, and less than 45% of the dose-escalation patients had previously received checkpoint inhibitors. Partial responses occurred in three dose-escalation patients, of whom one had hepatocellular carcinoma and two had cutaneous melanoma. Peripheral TCRbeta sequencing aimed to test whether ivuxolimab altered TCR sequence diversity and caused clonal T-cell expansion. The monotherapy dose-escalation portion (N ≈ 56 patients) of the phase I ivuxolimab trial is reported in the paper.

Patients with autoimmune disease history or receiving systemic immunosuppression were excluded from the trial. Peripheral blood for TCR sequencing was drawn from every dose cohort at baseline, at cycle 4 day 1 and at cycle 7 day 1. Samples were obtained from an open-label, multicenter, first-in-human phase I dose-escalation trial of ivuxolimab. Adults with locally advanced or metastatic melanoma, renal cell, hepatocellular, or head and neck squamous cell carcinoma were enrolled in the trial. Before TCR sequencing, CD4+ T cells and CD8+ T cells were sorted from peripheral blood as separate populations. For sequencing of the TCRbeta CDR3 region, genomic DNA was extracted from the sorted cells. TCRbeta CDR3 regions were sequenced using the immunoSEQ Assay. This immuneACCESS table, as held by TCRdb, lists in-frame sequences with V and J called but not all clones. Of the missing ones, under half trace to an unresolved V gene in checked studies; the others have no known cause. Across this sample there are approximately 35,000 clones, with about 80% seen only once. Under 25% of the sample is held by the ten biggest clonotypes.

The study at large found these results: Low levels of normalized T-cell clonal expansion were also seen in some patients who did not respond. At doses of 0.1 to 3.0 mg/kg, clonal expansion of both CD4+ and CD8+ T cells in blood was seen between baseline and week 6. After ivuxolimab, more expanded clones were found on average in CD8+ T cells than in CD4+ T cells. Antigen specificity was not determined for the clonally expanded peripheral T cells. In the 0.1-3.0 mg/kg groups, partial responders were among the patients with the lowest normalized peripheral clonal expansion, particularly in CD8+ T cells.

CDR1 is given as ENHRY and CDR2 as SYGVKD, both from the germline V gene. The CDR3 holds 14 amino acids from the cysteine to the phenylalanine. The retained sequence is limited to the CDR3, 42 bases, with the frame set at the first base. Trimming removed 6 bases from V and 5 bases from J; the gene matches leave 6 bases unexplained. This TCR came from an adult with an advanced solid tumor such as melanoma, head and neck, liver or kidney cancer. The sample was CD4+ or CD8+ T cells sorted from blood, taken in a trial of the OX40 agonist ivuxolimab. The V and J segments used are TRBV10-3 and TRBJ2-3, with 9 central nucleotides matching TRBD1. The CDR3 protein: CAIRRDRAEDTQYF. The DNA is as follows: TGTGCCATCAGGCGGGACAGGGCGGAAGATACGCAGTATTTT.